One T cell receptor beta chain is described in this entry. Its binding antigen is unknown. Per-base qualities were not stored, and no clone one base away is much larger. Ficoll-Paque density gradient centrifugation was used to isolate PBMCs. Based on the germline V gene (reference sequence), the CDR1 and CDR2 sequences are SGHNT and YYREEE. From the cysteine up to the phenylalanine, the CDR3 has a length of 17 residues. Solely the CDR3 DNA is kept, with 51 bases framed from the first base. V drops 2 bases and J drops 0 bases, leaving 17 bases in between. This specimen comes from a study of T-cell memory formation after mild COVID-19 (dated by TCRdb to 2020 to 2022). For the study in its entirety: Most TCR sequence clusters were specific to one of the two donors. Longitudinal TCRalpha and TCRbeta repertoire sequencing tracked T-cell clones expanding and contracting after mild COVID-19 in two donors. Two young, previously healthy adult volunteers made up the cohort, one male and one female. Results and caveats for the whole study, not just this receptor: The study included only two mild cases, and larger cohorts that include severe cases with pre-infection samples were judged to be necessary. Balanced CD4/CD8 phenotypes were observed for clones contracting from day 15 to 85, whereas a bias towards CD4+ was observed for a second wave of clones expanding from day 15 to 37. The second-wave clones that peaked on day 37 were not confirmed to be SARS-CoV-2 specific. The detection of some responding clones in pre-infection memory suggests that pre-existing cross-reactive memory T cells joined the SARS-CoV-2 response. Contracting CD4+ clones appeared mostly in the CM and EM memory subsets, whereas CD8+ clones were enriched in EMRA.

The data were produced on an Illumina NovaSeq 6000. cDNA libraries for TCRalpha and TCRbeta were prepared by 5'RACE using constant-segment primers, with sample barcodes and unique molecular identifiers added. RNA was extracted from every sample with Trizol reagent. Amplification of the libraries took two PCR steps, and the second step added a second sample barcode plus Illumina TruSeq adapters. Sequencing of libraries was performed on an Illumina NovaSeq with 2 x 150 bp paired-end reads. For the original study's pipeline: With migec v1.2.7, reads were demultiplexed and then collapsed into UMI-guided consensus sequences. Using mixcr v2.1.11, UMI consensuses were aligned to TRA and TRB V and J templates and then assembled into clonotypes. Expanded or contracted clonotypes were those called significant by both edgeR and NoisET, with noise models trained on biological replicates. For edgeR calls, a false discovery rate-adjusted p below 0.01 and a log2 fold-change threshold of 1 were applied. As an exploratory analysis of dynamics, max-normalized trajectories of the 1000 most abundant clonotypes were examined with PCA combined with hierarchical clustering. Separately sequenced CD4+ and CD8+ repertoires were used to assign the CD4 or CD8 phenotype of responding clones. The raw public reads went through TCRdb reprocessing: fastp at Q25, MiXCR clone calling, in-frame beta chains kept. Merged by CDR3 protein, the rows form single entries marked with the most common genes and DNA. These V and J calls derive from TCRdb rather than the authors' analysis. Within this sample are hundreds of thousands of distinct CDR3 sequences, with approximately 15% of them counted one time only. Approximately 2.1% of the sample comes from the top ten.

This TCR derives from an adult woman who had mild COVID-19 (a few samples of this study predate the infection). The sample titles of this study are shuffled in the database, so cell type and time point are left out; the donor was told from shared clones. The source material was PBMCs or a T cell subset sorted from them (not recorded which). In this chain, TRBV5-4 is recombined with TRBJ1-1; TRBD1 could be the D gene, as 6 bases match. The CDR3 protein is CASSFVGGITMNTEAFF. The bases read TGTGCCAGCAGCTTCGTCGGGGGCATAACAATGAACACTGAAGCTTTCTTT.